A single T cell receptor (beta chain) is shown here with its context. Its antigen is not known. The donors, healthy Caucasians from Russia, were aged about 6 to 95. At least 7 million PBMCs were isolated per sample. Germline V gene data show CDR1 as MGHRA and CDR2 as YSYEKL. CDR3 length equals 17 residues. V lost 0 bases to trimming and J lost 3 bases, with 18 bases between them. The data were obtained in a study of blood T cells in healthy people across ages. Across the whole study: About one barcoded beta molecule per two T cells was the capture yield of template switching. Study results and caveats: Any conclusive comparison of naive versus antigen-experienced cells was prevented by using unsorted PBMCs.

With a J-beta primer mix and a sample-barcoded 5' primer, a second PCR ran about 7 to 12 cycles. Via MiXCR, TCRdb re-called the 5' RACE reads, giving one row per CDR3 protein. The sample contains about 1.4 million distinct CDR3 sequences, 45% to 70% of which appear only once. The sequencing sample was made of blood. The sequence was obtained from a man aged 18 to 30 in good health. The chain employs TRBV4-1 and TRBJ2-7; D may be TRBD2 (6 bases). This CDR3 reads CASSQESGVALNYEQYF. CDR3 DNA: TGCGCCAGCAGCCAAGAATCGGGGGTAGCGCTTAACTACGAGCAGTACTTC.